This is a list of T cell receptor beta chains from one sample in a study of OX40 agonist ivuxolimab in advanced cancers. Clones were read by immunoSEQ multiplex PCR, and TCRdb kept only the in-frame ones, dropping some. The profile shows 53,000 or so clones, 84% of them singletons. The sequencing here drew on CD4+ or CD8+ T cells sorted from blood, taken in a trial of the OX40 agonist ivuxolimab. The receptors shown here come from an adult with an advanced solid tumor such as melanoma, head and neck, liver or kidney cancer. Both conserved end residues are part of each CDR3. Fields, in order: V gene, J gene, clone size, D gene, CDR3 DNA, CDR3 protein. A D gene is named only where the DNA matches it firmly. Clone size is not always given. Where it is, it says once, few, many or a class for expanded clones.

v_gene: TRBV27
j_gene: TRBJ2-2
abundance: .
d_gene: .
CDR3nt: TGTGCCAGCAGAGACCAATCGAACACCGGGGAGCTGTTTTTT
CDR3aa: CASRDQSNTGELFF

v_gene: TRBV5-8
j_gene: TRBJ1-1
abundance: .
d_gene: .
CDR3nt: TGTGCCAGCAGCTTGGGGCAGTATGGCGCTGAAGCTTTCTTT
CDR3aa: CASSLGQYGAEAFF

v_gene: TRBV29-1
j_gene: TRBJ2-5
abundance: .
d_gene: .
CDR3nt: TGCAGCGCGATGCTGGTAGCGGCCCAAGAGACCCAGTACTTC
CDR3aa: CSAMLVAAQETQYF

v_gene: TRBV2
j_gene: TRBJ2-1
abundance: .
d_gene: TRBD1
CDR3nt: TGTGCCAGCGCCCCGGTTGTTAGGGGGCCAGACAATGAGCAGTTCTTC
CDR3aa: CASAPVVRGPDNEQFF

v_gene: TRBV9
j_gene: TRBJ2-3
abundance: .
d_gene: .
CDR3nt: TGTGCCAGCACCAAACTAAAACCCTCAGATACGCAGTATTTT
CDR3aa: CASTKLKPSDTQYF

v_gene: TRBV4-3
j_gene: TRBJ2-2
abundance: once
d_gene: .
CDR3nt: TGCGCCAGCAGCCAAGAGAGCCTAGCGATCGGGGAGCTGTTTTTT
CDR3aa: CASSQESLAIGELFF

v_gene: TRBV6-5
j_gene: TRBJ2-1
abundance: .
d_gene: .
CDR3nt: TGTGCCAGCAGTTACTCGACGACAGGAGTTGAGCAGTTCTTC
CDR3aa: CASSYSTTGVEQFF

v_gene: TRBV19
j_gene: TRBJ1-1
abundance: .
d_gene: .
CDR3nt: TGTGCCAGTAGTATAACCGGACGCTCGAACACTGAAGCTTTCTTT
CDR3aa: CASSITGRSNTEAFF

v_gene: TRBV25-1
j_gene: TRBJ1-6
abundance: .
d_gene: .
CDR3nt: TGTGCCAGCATTCCAAGTGGGGGAGGATCCTATAATTCACCCCTCCACTTT
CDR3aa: CASIPSGGGSYNSPLHF

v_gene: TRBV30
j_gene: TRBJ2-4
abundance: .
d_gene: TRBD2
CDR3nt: TGTGCCTGGCCCGCCCTAAGCGGGAGCCATTCAAGACCCCCTAGGTTC
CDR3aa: CAWPALSGSHSRPPRF

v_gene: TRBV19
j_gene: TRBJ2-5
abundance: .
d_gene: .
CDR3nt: TGTGCCAGTAGCCAGGATCAAGAGACCCAGTACTTC
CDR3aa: CASSQDQETQYF

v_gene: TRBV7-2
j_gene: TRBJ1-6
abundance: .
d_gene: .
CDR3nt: TGTGCCAGCAGCCCGGTTAGTCCTTATTCACCCCTCCACTTT
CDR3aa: CASSPVSPYSPLHF

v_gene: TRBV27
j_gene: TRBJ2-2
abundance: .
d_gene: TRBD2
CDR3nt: TGTGCCAGCAGGATCCGGGGGGACCTTCTGAACACCGGGGAGCTGTTTTTT
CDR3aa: CASRIRGDLLNTGELFF

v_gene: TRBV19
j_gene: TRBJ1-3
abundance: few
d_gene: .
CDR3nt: TGTGCCAGTAGACCGACTGGAACTGGAAACACCATATATTTT
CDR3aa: CASRPTGTGNTIYF

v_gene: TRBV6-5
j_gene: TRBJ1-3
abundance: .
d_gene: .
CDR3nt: TGTGCCAGCAGACCCCTGGGTGGAAACACCATATATTTT
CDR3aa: CASRPLGGNTIYF

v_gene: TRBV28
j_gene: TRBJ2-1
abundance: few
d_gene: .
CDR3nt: TGTGCCAGCAGTTCCCTGTGGGCCCTGTCGGGGATTGACTACAATGAGCAGTTCTTC
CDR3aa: CASSSLWALSGIDYNEQFF

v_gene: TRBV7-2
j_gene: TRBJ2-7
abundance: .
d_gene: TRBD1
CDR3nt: TGTGCCAGCAGCCCTACCCCCGACAGGGGGGCCTACGAGCAGTACTTC
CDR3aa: CASSPTPDRGAYEQYF

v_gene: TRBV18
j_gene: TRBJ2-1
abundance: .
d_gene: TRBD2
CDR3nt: TGTGCCAGCTTACCTGGCGGGGGGGCACATTACAATGAGCAGTTCTTC
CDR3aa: CASLPGGGAHYNEQFF

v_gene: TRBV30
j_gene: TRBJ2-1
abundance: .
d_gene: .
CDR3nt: TGTGCCTGGGCCCTGGGGGATGAGCAGTTCTTC
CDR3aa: CAWALGDEQFF

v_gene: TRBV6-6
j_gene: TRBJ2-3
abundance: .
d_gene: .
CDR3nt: TGTGCCAGCAGTTTGGGGCTAGCATTCGATACGCAGTATTTT
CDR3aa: CASSLGLAFDTQYF

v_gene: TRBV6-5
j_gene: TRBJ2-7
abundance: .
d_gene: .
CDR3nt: TGTGCCAGCAGTTCCTATCGCGAGCAGTACTTC
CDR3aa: CASSSYREQYF

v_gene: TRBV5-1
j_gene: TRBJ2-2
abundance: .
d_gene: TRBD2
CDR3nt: TGCGCCAGCAGCTTGGTACCGACTAGCGGAAACGGGGAGCTGTTTTTT
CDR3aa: CASSLVPTSGNGELFF

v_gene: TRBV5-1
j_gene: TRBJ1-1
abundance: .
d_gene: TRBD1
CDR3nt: TGCGCCAGCAGCCCCGGGACAGTGGGAACTGAAGCTTTCTTT
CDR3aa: CASSPGTVGTEAFF

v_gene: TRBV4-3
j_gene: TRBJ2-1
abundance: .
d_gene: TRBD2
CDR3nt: TGCGCCAGCAGCCAAGAAGACTCGTGGCGGGGGGGCCGGAATGAGCAGTTCTTC
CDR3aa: CASSQEDSWRGGRNEQFF

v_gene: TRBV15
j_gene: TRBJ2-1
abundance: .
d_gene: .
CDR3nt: TGTGCCAGCCGGGTCGCGGGGATTAATGAGCAGTTCTTC
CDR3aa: CASRVAGINEQFF

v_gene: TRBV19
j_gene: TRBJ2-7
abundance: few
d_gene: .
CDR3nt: TGTGCCAGTAGTATAGCAAGCGGGTCGACCTACGAGCAGTACTTC
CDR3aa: CASSIASGSTYEQYF

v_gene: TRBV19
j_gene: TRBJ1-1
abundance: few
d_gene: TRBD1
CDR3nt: TGTGCCACCCTCCCCCGAACAGGGGGCACTGAAGCTTTCTTT
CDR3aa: CATLPRTGGTEAFF

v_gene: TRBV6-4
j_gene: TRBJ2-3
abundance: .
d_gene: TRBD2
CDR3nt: TGTGCCAGCAGTGTCCTCCTGGGAGCGGGGACGCAGTATTTT
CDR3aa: CASSVLLGAGTQYF

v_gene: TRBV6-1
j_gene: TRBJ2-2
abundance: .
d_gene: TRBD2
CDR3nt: TGTGCCAGCAGTGAAGACGGGGGAGGGGCGGCCCCCGGGGAGCTGTTTTTT
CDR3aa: CASSEDGGGAAPGELFF

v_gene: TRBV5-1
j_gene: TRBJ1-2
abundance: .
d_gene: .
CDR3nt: TGCGCCAGCAGCTCGGATAGTACTTATGGCTACACCTTC
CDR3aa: CASSSDSTYGYTF

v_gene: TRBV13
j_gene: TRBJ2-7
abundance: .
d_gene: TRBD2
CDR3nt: TGTGCCAGCAGTTCCCCGTCAGGACTAGCGGCCTCCTACGAGCAGTACTTC
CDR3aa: CASSSPSGLAASYEQYF